A single T cell receptor beta chain is shown here with its context. Germline loops: CDR1 MNHNY, CDR2 SVGAGI (reference sequence). V was trimmed by 2 bases and J by 0 bases, leaving 2 bases between them. The CDR3 spans 14 residues. The sample is drawn from a study of T-cell memory formation after mild COVID-19. TCRdb re-derived calls from the 5' RACE reads in MiXCR, one entry per CDR3 protein. The sample lists around 45,000 distinct CDR3 sequences, 8.5% to 10% occurring once. This clonotype originated in an adult woman who had mild COVID-19 (a few samples of this study predate the infection). Cell type and time point are not known. This chain links TRBV6-6 with TRBJ2-6, with unresolved D. Material: PBMCs or a T cell subset sorted from them (not recorded which). CDR3 coding DNA: TGTGCCAGCAGTTACGACTCTGGGGCCAACGTCCTGACTTTC. Translated, it gives CASSYDSGANVLTF.